The present entry profiles one TCR beta chain with its context. As originally analysed: Nucleated cell counts were estimated from reference gene primer amplification. The table came from immunoSEQ multiplex PCR; TCRdb's copy has only in-frame clones and leaves some out. For V, J and clone size, that table is used; D and trimming come from the DNA. Among about 62,000 clones listed, about nine tenths were seen once. This record belongs to a study of blood T cell repertoires in COVID-19. About the study: Italy, Spain and the United States were the sources of the convalescent and acute COVID-19 samples. PBMCs, B-cell-depleted T cells, or T cells were the source of the cDNA or gDNA that made up the material.

The sequence derives from a woman over 75 with acute or convalescent COVID-19. Sequencing was performed on peripheral blood.

CDR3 in amino acids: CASSPRGTNEKLFF. The CDR3 bases are TGTGCCAGCAGTCCCAGGGGAACTAATGAAAAACTGTTTTTT. The chain has TRBV9 and TRBJ1-4; D is perhaps TRBD1 (6 bases). The V gene lost 5 bases and the J gene lost 1 base, with 9 bases spanning the gap. The length of the CDR3 is 14 residues. Germline V gene sequence: CDR1 SGDLS, CDR2 YYNGEE.